What follows are 13 T cell receptor beta chains derived from one specimen sequenced in a study of shared clonotypes between healthy human individuals. TCRdb's copy holds only in-frame clones and misses some; the assay was immunoSEQ multiplex PCR. The sample lists approximately 940,000 clones, 76% seen once, with approximately 1.5% in the top ten. The specimen was memory CD4+ T cells sorted from blood. Sample subset: CD45RA-negative fraction. The receptors were sampled from a young man in good health.

The rearrangement uses TRBV7-8 and TRBJ2-7, with D hard to call. Trimming pared 1 base from V and 1 base from J, leaving 8 bases between. Per germline, CDR1 SGHVS and CDR2 FQNEAQ. The CDR3 sequence is 14 residues long. The CDR3 spells CASSLGAASYEQYF. The CDR3 bases are TGTGCCAGCAGCTTAGGTGCGGCTTCCTACGAGCAGTACTTC.

This clone was detected only once. This chain links TRBV11-2 with TRBJ1-1; maybe TRBD1 (6 bases). Looked up from germline, CDR1 is SGHAT and CDR2 is FQNNGV. V was trimmed by 3 bases and J by 7 bases, leaving 12 bases between them. The CDR3 is 13 amino acids. The CDR3 loop is CASSFDRRGEAFF. CDR3 coding DNA: TGTGCCAGCAGCTTCGACAGGCGTGGTGAAGCTTTCTTT.

The V call is TRBV19, the J call TRBJ2-3; 8 nucleotides align to TRBD2. V gave up 5 bases and J gave up 1 base; unmatched junction bases: 2. CDR1 LNHDA and CDR2 SQIVND come from the germline V gene (reference sequence). CDR3 length: 14 residues. Here the CDR3 DNA reads TGTGCCAGTAGTTCCGGGAGGGGCACAGATACGCAGTATTTT. Amino acid sequence: CASSSGRGTDTQYF.

The chain is built from TRBV2 and TRBJ2-7; 7 bases are shared with TRBD1. V lost 7 bases and J lost 1; bases outside the gene matches: 13. Germline V gives CDR1 SNHLY, CDR2 FYNNEI. This CDR3 has 16 amino acids. CDR3 protein: CASTNLAGGNSYEQYF. The CDR3 nucleotides are TGTGCCAGCACCAATTTGGCAGGGGGAAATTCCTACGAGCAGTACTTC.

The chain recombines TRBV30 with TRBJ1-4; no reliable D call. The germline V gene has CDR1 GTSNPN and CDR2 SVGIG (reference sequence). The CDR3 covers 12 residues. Trimming stripped 1 base from V and 8 bases from J, with 8 bases between. CDR3 amino acids: CAWSARTEKLFF. CDR3 sequence (DNA): TGTGCCTGGAGTGCGCGGACGGAAAAACTGTTTTTT.

The rearrangement links TRBV6-5 to TRBJ1-1, with TRBD1 matching over 7 bases. V was clipped by 8 bases and J by 1 base; unmatched bases: 10. CDR3 size: 15 residues. The germline V gene has CDR1 MNHEY and CDR2 SVGAGI. CDR3 loop: CASGRDSSRNTEAFF. DNA of the CDR3: TGTGCCAGCGGAAGGGACAGTTCAAGGAACACTGAAGCTTTCTTT.

In this sample, this clone turned up a few times. V gene TRBV4-3 combines with J gene TRBJ2-3, with D possibly matching TRBD2 (7 bases). V lost 1 base and J lost 3, with 14 bases in between. Germline CDR1 reads LGHNA; CDR2 reads YSLEER. This CDR3 has 16 amino acids. The CDR3 spells CASSQGGRGLTDTQYF. The CDR3 DNA reads as TGCGCCAGCAGCCAAGGTGGGAGGGGGTTGACAGATACGCAGTATTTT.

This chain uses TRBV6-1 with TRBJ2-7; 10 bases match TRBD2. Trimming cost V 5 bases and J 7 bases; bases outside gene matches: 5. The germline V gene encodes CDR1 MNHNS and CDR2 SASEGT. The CDR3 runs 13 residues. The CDR3 sequence is CASSTGLAREQYF. The CDR3 DNA reads as TGTGCCAGCAGTACGGGACTAGCGCGTGAGCAGTACTTC.

The V gene is TRBV5-4, the J gene TRBJ1-2; D is undetermined. The CDR3 runs 14 residues. Looked up from germline, CDR1 is SGHNT and CDR2 is YYREEE (reference sequence). With 0 bases removed from V and 7 bases from J, the gap between germline ends came to 13 bases. CDR3 in amino acids: CASSLVDPQSGYTF. DNA for the CDR3: TGTGCCAGCAGCTTGGTAGACCCACAGAGTGGCTACACCTTC.

The rearrangement uses TRBV2 and TRBJ1-2; D ambiguous. Germline CDR1 and CDR2: SNHLY and FYNNEI. This CDR3 region has 13 residues. Trimming removed 8 bases from V and 4 bases from J, with 14 bases in between. The CDR3 DNA is TGTGCCAGCTCCCCCGGGCCTAGCTATGGCTACACCTTC. This translates into CASSPGPSYGYTF. Full variable domain (outside the CDR3, taken from reference TRBV2 and TRBJ1-2): EPEVTQTPSHQVTQMGQEVILRCVPISNHLYFYWYRQILGQKVEFLVSFYNNEISEKSEIFDDQFSVERPDGSNFTLKIRSTKLEDSAMYFCASSPGPSYGYTFGSGTRLTVV.

The chain combines TRBV5-4 with TRBJ2-6, with D uncertain. The CDR3 has 17 residues. Germline assignment: CDR1 SGHNT and CDR2 YYREEE (reference sequence). Deletions cut 1 base from V and 0 bases from J, with 11 bases between. In DNA form, the CDR3 reads TGTGCCAGCAGCTTGAAGTGGGCCGCCTCTGGGGCCAACGTCCTGACTTTC. Encoded protein: CASSLKWAASGANVLTF.

This sequence joins TRBV11-2 and TRBJ1-1; D might be TRBD1 (6 bases). The CDR3 consists of 16 residues. CDR1 SGHAT and CDR2 FQNNGV come from the germline V gene. The germline V and J ends were trimmed by 5 bases and 5 bases, with 21 bases remaining between them. The CDR3 sequence: CASSHLKGQGWTEAFF. DNA of the CDR3: TGTGCCAGCAGCCATTTAAAAGGGCAGGGGTGGACTGAAGCTTTCTTT.

The V and J genes are TRBV6-1 and TRBJ2-7; perhaps D is TRBD1 or TRBD2 (5 bases each). The V end was cut by 6 bases, the J end by 6 bases, with 15 bases between. Germline CDR1 MNHNS, CDR2 SASEGT. The CDR3 spans 13 residues. Written as DNA, the CDR3 is TGTGCCAGCAGAGGGGACCTACGGGCCGAGCAGTACTTC. Protein: CASRGDLRAEQYF.